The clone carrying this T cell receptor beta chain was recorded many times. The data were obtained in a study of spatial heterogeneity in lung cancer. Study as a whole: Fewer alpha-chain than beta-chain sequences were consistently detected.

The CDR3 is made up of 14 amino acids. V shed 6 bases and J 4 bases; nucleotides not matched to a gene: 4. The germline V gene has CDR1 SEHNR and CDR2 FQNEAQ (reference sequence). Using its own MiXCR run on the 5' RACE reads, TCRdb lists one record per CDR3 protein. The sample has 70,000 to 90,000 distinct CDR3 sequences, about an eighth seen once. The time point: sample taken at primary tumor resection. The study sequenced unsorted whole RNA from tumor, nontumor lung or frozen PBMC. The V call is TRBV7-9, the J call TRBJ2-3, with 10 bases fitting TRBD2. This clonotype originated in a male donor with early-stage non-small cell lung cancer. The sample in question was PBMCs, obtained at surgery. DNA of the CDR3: TGTGCCAGCAGTCCTGGACTAGCGGCAGATACGCAGTATTTT. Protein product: CASSPGLAADTQYF.